Given below is one T cell receptor beta chain in context. TCRdb analysed the RT-PCR reads with MiXCR anew, one entry per CDR3 protein. The top ten hold 3.6% of the sample, which has around 700,000 distinct CDR3 sequences, 14% seen once. Trimming at V came to 5 bases and at J to 4 bases, leaving 10 bases not matched to a gene. Looked up from germline, CDR1 is MNHEY and CDR2 is SMNVEV (reference sequence). The CDR3 loop spans 17 amino acids. The rearrangement uses TRBV27 and TRBJ1-6, with 8 positions matching TRBD1. The sample consisted of memory CD4+ T cells from blood. This TCR derives from a female donor in good health, serving as a healthy control. DNA of the CDR3: TGTGCCAGCAGTCCTAGGCAGGGGGCAGGTTATAATTCACCCCTCCACTTT. This codes for CASSPRQGAGYNSPLHF.